This TCR beta chain was profiled in a study of shared T cell receptors in the human thymus (TCRdb year 2021). For context, the study as a whole: The study examined how the human thymus generates shared, self-reactive T-cell receptor alpha chains.

Libraries were made using the immunoSEQ multiplex PCR assay. TCRdb's version of the immuneACCESS table is confined to in-frame rearrangements and falls short of the full clone set. An unresolved V gene accounts for under half of the shortfall where checked; the remainder is of unknown origin. The sample data list hundreds of thousands of clones, and around 87% of these were observed just once. About 0.01% of the sample rests with the top ten. The cysteine opens and the phenylalanine closes a CDR3 of 16 amino acids. The CDR3 DNA has 48 bases and is translated from base 1. CDR1 and CDR2 were assigned from the germline V gene as LGHNA and YNFKEQ. V loses 4 bases at its end and J loses 5 bases; junction bases beyond the gene matches: 11. Notes on this clone: The clone's antigen remains unknown. No base quality values were provided; no much bigger clone lies one nucleotide off.

In addition, the sample was reused for a study of human thymus T cells. The second study reports: In Finland, the donors were immunologically healthy infants who were having open corrective cardiac surgery for congenital heart defects. Thymus tissue was collected as surgical resects that were removed during corrective cardiac surgery. Both the thymic and the peripheral blood repertoires appeared to show biased V and J gene segment usage. The related research reported highly overlapping thymic TCR repertoires among unrelated individuals. The study used roughly 8 infant thymus samples plus four related peripheral blood samples to characterize TCR alpha and beta repertoires. The cohort included about six male and two female infants, with donor ages spanning 7 to 244 days. Thymocytes were released mechanically from tissue and stored at -70 °C as pellets of about 9-32 million cells. Genomic DNA was extracted from frozen cell pellets with a QIAsymphony instrument. Using the immunoSEQ multiplex PCR assay, the TCRB and TCRAD loci were amplified from a standardized quantity of quality-controlled genomic DNA. Amplicons spanned the V(D)J region at a length sufficient to cover the CDR3 and identify V and J genes. Amplicon sequencing was performed on an Illumina platform through the commercial immunoSEQ service. Corrections for primer bias and sequencing errors followed previously described methods, while TCRAD and TCRB definitions were based on the IMGT database. Analysis of the repertoires was done with immunoSEQ Analyzer 3.0 and VDJTools and included basic statistics, V/J segment usage, diversity estimates, rarefaction and pairwise overlap. Diversity was estimated using the Chao1, ChaoE, Efron-Thisted, Shannon and inverse Simpson indices, and was also estimated on datasets down-sampled to the size of the smallest sample. Repertoire overlap used strict matching of CDR3 nucleotide sequence, V gene and J gene, with Jaccard-based multidimensional scaling clustering. On average, thymus samples gave around 880,000 unique TCRB clonotypes, whereas blood samples gave about 84,000.

Source material: thymocytes. This TCR came from a boy under three years old with a congenital heart defect. Donor details come from another sample of the same person, matched by shared clones. This chain is built from TRBV4-2 and TRBJ2-1, and 7 bases in between align with TRBD2. The DNA sequence reads TGTGCCAGCAGCCGAGGGGACTACCGGGACGACAATGAGCAGTTCTTC. Its coded protein is CASSRGDYRDDNEQFF.